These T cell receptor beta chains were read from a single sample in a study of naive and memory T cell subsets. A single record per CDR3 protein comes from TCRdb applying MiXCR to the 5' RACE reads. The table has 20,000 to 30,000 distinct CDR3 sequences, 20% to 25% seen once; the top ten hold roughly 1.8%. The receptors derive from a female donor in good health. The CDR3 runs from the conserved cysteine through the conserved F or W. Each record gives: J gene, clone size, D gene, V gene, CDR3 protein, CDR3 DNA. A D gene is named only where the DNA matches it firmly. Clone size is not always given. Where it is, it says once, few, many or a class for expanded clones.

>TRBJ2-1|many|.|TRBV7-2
CASSFPGIPNEQFF
TGTGCCAGCAGCTTCCCCGGGATACCCAATGAGCAGTTCTTC
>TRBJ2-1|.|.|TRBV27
CASRGNEQFF
TGTGCCAGCAGGGGTAATGAGCAGTTCTTC
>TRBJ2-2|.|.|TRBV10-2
CASSETEWRELFF
TGCGCCAGCAGTGAGACGGAGTGGAGGGAGCTGTTTTTT
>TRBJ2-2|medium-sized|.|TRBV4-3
CASSQSFRSTGELFF
TGCGCCAGCAGCCAATCATTCCGATCCACCGGGGAGCTGTTTTTT
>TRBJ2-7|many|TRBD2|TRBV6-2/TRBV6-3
CASSYGTSGYEQYF
TGTGCCAGCAGTTACGGGACTAGCGGCTACGAGCAGTACTTC
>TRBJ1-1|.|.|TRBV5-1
CASSLESGATEAFF
TGCGCCAGCAGCTTGGAGTCAGGGGCCACTGAAGCTTTCTTT
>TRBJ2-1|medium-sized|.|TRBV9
CASSTRSGTSNNEQFF
TGTGCCAGCAGCACCAGATCCGGGACCTCAAACAATGAGCAGTTCTTC
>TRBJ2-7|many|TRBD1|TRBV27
CATSRTGTYEQYF
TGTGCCACCTCCCGGACAGGGACCTACGAGCAGTACTTC
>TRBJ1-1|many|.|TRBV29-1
CSVAPRALSEAFF
TGCAGCGTTGCCCCCAGGGCTCTGTCTGAAGCTTTCTTT
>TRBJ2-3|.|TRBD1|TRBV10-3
CAISVNRAGGTDTQYF
TGTGCCATCAGTGTGAACCGGGCAGGGGGTACAGATACGCAGTATTTT
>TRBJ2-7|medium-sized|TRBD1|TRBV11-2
CASSLPDRYEQYF
TGTGCCAGCAGCTTACCGGACAGGTACGAGCAGTACTTC
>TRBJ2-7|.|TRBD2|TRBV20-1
CSAFGSGSGNEQYF
TGCAGTGCATTCGGCAGCGGGAGTGGGAACGAGCAGTACTTC
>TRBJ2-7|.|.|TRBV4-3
CASSQGVQGFEQYF
TGCGCCAGCAGCCAAGGAGTACAGGGTTTCGAGCAGTACTTC
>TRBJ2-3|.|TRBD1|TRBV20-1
CSAHTGGGTDTQYF
TGCAGTGCCCATACAGGGGGCGGGACAGATACGCAGTATTTT
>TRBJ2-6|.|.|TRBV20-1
CSAREGSGANVLTF
TGCAGTGCTAGAGAAGGGTCTGGGGCCAACGTCCTGACTTTC
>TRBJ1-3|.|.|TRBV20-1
CSALDVGSGNTIYF
TGCAGTGCTCTTGACGTCGGCTCTGGAAACACCATATATTTT
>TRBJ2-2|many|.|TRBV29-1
CSGRQSTGELFF
TGCAGCGGTCGACAGTCCACCGGGGAGCTGTTTTTT
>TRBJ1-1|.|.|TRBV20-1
CSAREGAAEAFF
TGCAGTGCTAGAGAAGGGGCGGCTGAAGCTTTCTTT
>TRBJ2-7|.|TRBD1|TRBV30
CAWSREQGVREQYF
TGTGCCTGGAGTAGGGAGCAGGGGGTCCGCGAGCAGTACTTC
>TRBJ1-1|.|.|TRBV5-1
CASRVDRNTEAFF
TGCGCCAGCAGAGTTGACAGGAACACTGAAGCTTTCTTT
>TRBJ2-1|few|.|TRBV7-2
CASSLAGGDKQFF
TGTGCCAGCAGCTTAGCGGGCGGGGATAAGCAGTTCTTC
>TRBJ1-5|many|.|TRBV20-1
CSAGTGPQPQHF
TGCAGTGCTGGAACGGGGCCCCAGCCCCAGCATTTT
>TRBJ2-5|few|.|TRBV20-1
CSARRLQETQYF
TGCAGTGCTAGACGGCTACAAGAGACCCAGTACTTC
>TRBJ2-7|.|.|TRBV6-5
CASSYLTGEQYF
TGTGCCAGCAGTTATTTAACCGGGGAGCAGTACTTC
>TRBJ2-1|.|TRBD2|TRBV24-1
CATSDVGLASEQFF
TGTGCCACCAGTGACGTAGGACTAGCGAGTGAGCAGTTCTTC
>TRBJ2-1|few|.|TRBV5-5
CASSPGTLGNNEQFF
TGTGCCAGCAGCCCAGGGACACTGGGGAACAATGAGCAGTTCTTC
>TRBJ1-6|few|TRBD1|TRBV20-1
CSARDRGGYNSPLHF
TGCAGTGCTCGAGACAGGGGGGGGTATAATTCACCCCTCCACTTT
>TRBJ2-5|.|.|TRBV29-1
CSAGDYQETQYF
TGCAGCGCAGGGGATTACCAAGAGACCCAGTACTTC
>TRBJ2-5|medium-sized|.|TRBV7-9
CASSLVLAQGTQYF
TGTGCCAGCAGCTTAGTACTAGCCCAAGGGACCCAGTACTTC
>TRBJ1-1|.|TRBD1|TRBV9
CASSGAGGGETEAFF
TGTGCCAGCAGCGGCGCAGGGGGCGGTGAGACTGAAGCTTTCTTT
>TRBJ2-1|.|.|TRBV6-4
CASSEIESGLTEQFF
TGTGCCAGCAGTGAAATAGAATCAGGGCTAACTGAGCAGTTCTTC
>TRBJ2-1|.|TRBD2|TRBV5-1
CASSPAGTRPFNEQFF
TGCGCCAGCAGTCCGGCCGGGACTAGGCCTTTTAATGAGCAGTTCTTC
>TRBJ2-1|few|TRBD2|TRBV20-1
CSATTSGIGEQFF
TGCAGTGCCACGACTAGCGGCATTGGTGAGCAGTTCTTC
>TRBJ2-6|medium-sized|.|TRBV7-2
CASSLDEVWANVLTF
TGTGCCAGCAGCTTAGACGAGGTCTGGGCCAACGTCCTGACTTTC
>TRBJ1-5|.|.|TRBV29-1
CSVGEGGNQPQHF
TGCAGCGTTGGGGAAGGGGGCAATCAGCCCCAGCATTTT
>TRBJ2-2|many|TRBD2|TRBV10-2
CASSDGSGGDRELFF
TGCGCCAGCAGTGACGGGAGCGGGGGGGACAGGGAGCTGTTTTTT
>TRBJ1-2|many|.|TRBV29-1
CSGKHGNYGYTF
TGCAGCGGGAAACACGGAAACTATGGCTACACCTTC
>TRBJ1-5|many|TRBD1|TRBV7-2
CASSLTGGGNQPQHF
TGTGCCAGCAGCTTGACAGGGGGCGGGAATCAGCCCCAGCATTTT